A single sample gave rise to the 8 T cell receptor beta chains below, sequenced in a study of blood T cell repertoires in COVID-19. Profiling relied on immunoSEQ multiplex PCR, and the TCRdb table lists in-frame clones only, not all of them. This repertoire shows about 72,000 clones, just over 85% found once; its top ten account for under 13%. The sequenced material came from peripheral blood. These receptors all stem from a man between 65 and 80 years old with active or convalescent COVID-19.

The chain employs TRBV6-5 and TRBJ1-6; D remains unclear. V was pared by 1 base and J by 9 bases, with 7 bases between. This CDR3 comprises 13 residues. Germline CDR1 MNHEY, CDR2 SVGAGI. In DNA, the CDR3 is TGTGCCAGCAGTTACTTTCGGGGTTCACCCCTCCACTTT. Its protein is CASSYFRGSPLHF.

DNA for the CDR3: TGTGCCAGCAGAGGTGGACAGTGGGCTCAGCCCCAGCATTTT. This sequence encodes CASRGGQWAQPQHF. This rearrangement joins TRBV6-5 to TRBJ1-5, with D maybe TRBD1 (6 bases). V dropped 6 bases and J dropped 6 bases, with 15 bases sitting between them. CDR3 length: 14 residues. CDR1 is MNHEY, CDR2 SVGAGI, per germline.

This chain connects TRBV6-5 to TRBJ2-1, with TRBD2 as a possible D gene (5 bases). The CDR3 contains 14 residues. Germline V gene data show CDR1 as MNHEY and CDR2 as SVGAGI. V was clipped by 8 bases and J by 8 bases, with 19 bases between them. CDR3 loop: CASRRGLESYEQFF. CDR3 coding DNA: TGTGCCAGCCGACGGGGTCTAGAAAGCTATGAGCAGTTCTTC.

The chain recombines TRBV3-1 (or the pseudogene TRBV3-2) with TRBJ2-5; TRBD1 might be the D (5 bases). CDR1 is LGHDT, CDR2 YNNKEL, per germline (reference sequence). V lost 1 base to trimming and J lost 4 bases, with 19 bases between them. CDR3 length equals 17 residues. The chain's CDR3 is CASSQAGLGALGETQYF. CDR3 DNA sequence: TGTGCCAGCAGCCAAGCAGGGTTAGGGGCCCTTGGAGAGACCCAGTACTTC.

This clone showed up just a few times. The chain combines TRBV19 with TRBJ2-7; 7 bases agree with TRBD1. The CDR3 is 14 amino acids. Trimming cost V 5 bases and J 3 bases; bases outside gene matches: 7. The germline V gene has CDR1 LNHDA and CDR2 SQIVND (reference sequence). CDR3 protein: CASSPRAGGYEQYF. CDR3 sequence (DNA): TGTGCCAGTAGTCCCCGGGCAGGGGGCTACGAGCAGTACTTC.

The J gene is TRBJ2-7, the V gene TRBV2, with D possibly TRBD2 on 7 matching bases. Germline V CDR1 and CDR2: SNHLY, FYNNEI. The CDR3 length is 12 residues. With 6 bases removed from V and 7 bases from J, the gap between germline ends came to 13 bases. Here the CDR3 DNA reads TGTGCCAGCAGCCCCGGGGGGCGAGAGCAGTACTTC. This encodes CASSPGGREQYF.

The chain has TRBV7-9 and TRBJ1-1; possibly TRBD1 for D (5 bases). Germline V gene sequence: CDR1 SEHNR, CDR2 FQNEAQ (reference sequence). V was pared by 4 bases and J by 5 bases, with 17 bases between. CDR3 size: 15 residues. CDR3 loop: CASSSSGLGGTEAFF. CDR3 DNA sequence: TGTGCCAGCAGCTCATCGGGACTGGGGGGGACTGAAGCTTTCTTT.

This chain links TRBV7-3 with TRBJ2-2; D gene ambiguous. This CDR3 contains 16 residues. Trimming stripped 1 base from V and 0 bases from J, with 9 bases between. Germline V gene sequence: CDR1 SGHTA, CDR2 FQGTGA. In nucleotides, the CDR3 is TGTGCCAGCAGCTTAAACGGCGGAGCGAACACCGGGGAGCTGTTTTTT. It encodes CASSLNGGANTGELFF.